The clone carrying this T cell receptor beta chain was recorded a few times. What it recognizes is unknown. The CDR3 length is 14 residues. V lost 5 bases and J 6 bases, leaving 14 bases between the germline ends. The V gene's germline CDR1 is SGHRS and CDR2 YFSETQ. The data stem from a study of identical twins. Study conclusions and caveats: In cord blood, abundant beta clonotypes had fewer insertions; memory showed no trend. Donors were not followed over many years; analysis was cross-sectional.

MiXCR was run by TCRdb on the 5' RACE reads, yielding one entry per CDR3 protein. Here the sample spans about 890,000 distinct CDR3 sequences, about 12% being singletons. The sample also formed part of further work on yellow fever vaccine responses in identical twins.

The sample comprised PBMCs. The chain employs TRBV5-1 and TRBJ2-2; a possible D gene is TRBD2 (6 bases). This TCR was sampled from a woman aged 18-29 years in good health. Here the CDR3 reads CASRPSATAGELFF. CDR3 nucleotide sequence: TGCGCCAGCAGGCCTAGCGCGACTGCCGGGGAGCTGTTTTTT.